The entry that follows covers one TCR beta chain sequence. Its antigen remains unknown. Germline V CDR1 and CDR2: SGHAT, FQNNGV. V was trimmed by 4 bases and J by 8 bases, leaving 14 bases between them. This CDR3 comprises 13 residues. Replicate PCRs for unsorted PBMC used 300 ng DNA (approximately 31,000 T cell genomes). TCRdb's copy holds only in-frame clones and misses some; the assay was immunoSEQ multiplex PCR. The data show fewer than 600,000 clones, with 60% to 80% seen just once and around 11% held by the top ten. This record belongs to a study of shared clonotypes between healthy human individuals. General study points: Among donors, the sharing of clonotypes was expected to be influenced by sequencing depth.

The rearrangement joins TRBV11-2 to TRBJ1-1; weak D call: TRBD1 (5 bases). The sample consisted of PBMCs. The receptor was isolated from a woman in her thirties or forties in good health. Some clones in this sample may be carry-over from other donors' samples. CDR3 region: CASSSDRDAEAFF. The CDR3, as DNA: TGTGCCAGCAGCTCCGACAGAGACGCAGAAGCTTTCTTT.